The TCR beta chain described here comes from a study of blood T cell repertoires in COVID-19. Study information: Samples taken during acute and convalescent COVID-19 were collected in the United States, Italy and Spain. T cells, B-cell-depleted T cells, or PBMCs provided the cDNA or gDNA that served as material.

In the authors' workflow: Reference gene primer amplification gave estimated nucleated cell counts. The data were produced by immunoSEQ multiplex PCR, yet TCRdb's version contains in-frame clones alone and is incomplete. Clonal size and the V and J genes are those of that table, whereas D and trimming came from the DNA. The data contain roughly 20,000 clones, about 85% of them seen just once; the ten biggest clones take up about 8.6%. V lost 4 bases to trimming and J lost 1 base; unmatched junction nucleotides: 11. The CDR3 length is 17 residues. Per the germline V gene, CDR1 is MGHDK and CDR2 is SYGVNS.

The source of this sequence is a human donor with active COVID-19. The donor label of this sample is uncertain. The rearrangement uses TRBV25-1 and TRBJ2-3; 7 positions match TRBD2. The sample was peripheral blood. CDR3 in DNA: TGTGCCAGCAGTGCCAACCTAGTAGGACTAGGCACAGATACGCAGTATTTT. Its translation: CASSANLVGLGTDTQYF.